The 4 T cell receptor beta chains below all came from one sample that was sequenced in a study of blood T cells in healthy people across ages. Primed by a sample-barcoded 5' primer and a J-beta primer mix, a second PCR proceeded for roughly 7 to 12 cycles. TCRdb re-analysed the 5' RACE reads in MiXCR, keeping a single row per CDR3 protein. This repertoire shows about 1.4 million distinct CDR3 sequences, almost 60% found once; its top ten account for 6.5% to 8%. The sample consisted of blood. The receptors stem from a man in his late teens or twenties in good health.

The chain links TRBV27 to TRBJ2-7; possibly TRBD1 for D (5 bases). CDR3 size: 12 residues. V lost 8 bases and J lost 1, with 9 bases in between. CDR1 MNHEY and CDR2 SMNVEV come from the germline V gene (reference sequence). Here the CDR3 reads CASPAGSYEQYF. CDR3 nucleotides: TGTGCCAGCCCTGCAGGGTCCTACGAGCAGTACTTC.

This clonotype was detected a few times. The chain combines TRBV4-3 with TRBJ2-3, with D possibly TRBD2 on 6 matching bases. This CDR3 contains 15 residues. Germline V gives CDR1 LGHNA, CDR2 YSLEER. The V gene lost 1 base and the J gene lost 6 bases, with 14 bases spanning the gap. CDR3 nucleotides: TGCGCCAGCAGCCAAGTTGCGGGGTCCCGGGATACGCAGTATTTT. Translated: CASSQVAGSRDTQYF.

The chain links TRBV5-4 to TRBJ2-1; 9 nucleotides align to TRBD2. V shed 2 bases, J shed 2 bases, and the junction held 5 bases outside the gene matches. There are 16 residues in the CDR3. In germline, CDR1 is SGHNT, CDR2 YYREEE (reference sequence). The CDR3 DNA is TGTGCCAGCAGCTTACCCCCTAGCGGGGCCTACAATGAGCAGTTCTTC. Its protein is CASSLPPSGAYNEQFF. The variable domain in full, with the rest retrieved from reference TRBV5-4 and TRBJ2-1, is ETGVTQSPTHLIKTRGQQVTLRCSSQSGHNTVSWYQQALGQGPQFIFQYYREEENGRGNFPPRFSGLQFPNYSSELNVNALELDDSALYLCASSLPPSGAYNEQFFGPGTRLTVL.

The chain recombines TRBV6-2 or TRBV6-3 with TRBJ2-1, with 9 bases fitting TRBD2. Germline V gene data show CDR1 as MNHEY and CDR2 as SVGEGT. V shed 1 base, J shed 15 bases, and the junction held 4 bases outside the gene matches. CDR3 length: 12 amino acids. CDR3 residues: CASSYLAGGTFF. Here the CDR3 DNA reads TGTGCCAGCAGTTACTTGGCGGGGGGGACGTTCTTC.